Detailed here is one T cell receptor beta chain. PCR primers comprised 60 Vbeta and 13 Jbeta primers. The method was immunoSEQ multiplex PCR; TCRdb's version includes in-frame clones alone and lacks a portion of them. The sample carries 150,000 to 170,000 clones, around 79% recorded once. The CDR3 runs to 14 residues. Trimming pared 6 bases from V and 5 bases from J, leaving 11 bases between. The germline gives CDR1 LNHDA, CDR2 SQIVND (reference sequence). The data belong to a study of cytomegalovirus exposure and HLA in healthy donors. The chain recombines TRBV19 with TRBJ1-6; weak D call: TRBD1 (5 bases). The receptor's source is a man younger than 40 in good health and CMV-seropositive. Sequencing was carried out using PBMCs. The DNA for the CDR3 is TGTGCCAGTAGGTCGGCAGGGAATAATTCACCCCTCCACTTT. Amino acid sequence: CASRSAGNNSPLHF. The full variable domain, completed using reference TRBV19 and TRBJ1-6, is DGGITQSPKYLFRKEGQNVTLSCEQNLNHDAMYWYRQDPGQGLRLIYYSQIVNDFQKGDIAEGYSVSREKKESFPLTVTSAQKNPTAFYLCASRSAGNNSPLHFGNGTRLTVT.